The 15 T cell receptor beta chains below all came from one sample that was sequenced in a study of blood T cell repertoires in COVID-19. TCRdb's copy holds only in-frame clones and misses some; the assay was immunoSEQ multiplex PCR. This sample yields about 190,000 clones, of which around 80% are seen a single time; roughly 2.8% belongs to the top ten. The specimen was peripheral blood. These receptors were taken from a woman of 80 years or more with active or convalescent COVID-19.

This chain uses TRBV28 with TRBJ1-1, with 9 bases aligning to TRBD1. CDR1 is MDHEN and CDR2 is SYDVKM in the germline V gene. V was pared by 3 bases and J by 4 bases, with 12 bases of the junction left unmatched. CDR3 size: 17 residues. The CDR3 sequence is CASSLLRTGAVFTEAFF. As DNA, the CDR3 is TGTGCCAGCAGTTTGCTCCGGACAGGGGCCGTGTTCACTGAAGCTTTCTTT.

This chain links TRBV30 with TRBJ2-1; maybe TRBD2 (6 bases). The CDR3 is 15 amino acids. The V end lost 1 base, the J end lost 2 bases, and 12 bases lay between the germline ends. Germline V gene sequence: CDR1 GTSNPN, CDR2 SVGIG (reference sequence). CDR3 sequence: CAWSGSGVAYNEQFF. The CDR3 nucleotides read TGTGCCTGGAGTGGGTCGGGGGTGGCCTACAATGAGCAGTTCTTC.

Here the CDR3 reads CASSRGGSSYEQYF. The CDR3 nucleotides are TGTGCCAGCTCACGAGGGGGCAGCTCCTACGAGCAGTACTTC. The rearrangement links TRBV18 to TRBJ2-7, with TRBD1 matching 7 bases. Trimming at V came to 4 bases and at J to 0 bases, leaving 3 bases not matched to a gene. Looked up from germline, CDR1 is KGHSH and CDR2 is LQKENI. This CDR3 has 14 amino acids.

The CDR3 DNA reads TGTGCCAGCAGCCTGGCAGCGCCTGGAAACACCATATATTTT. This gives the protein CASSLAAPGNTIYF. The chain carries TRBV3-1 (or the pseudogene TRBV3-2) and TRBJ1-3, with D hard to call. Germline CDR1 reads LGHDT; CDR2 reads YNNKEL (reference sequence). The CDR3 has 14 amino acids. The V end lost 4 bases, the J end lost 2 bases, and 9 bases lay between the germline ends.

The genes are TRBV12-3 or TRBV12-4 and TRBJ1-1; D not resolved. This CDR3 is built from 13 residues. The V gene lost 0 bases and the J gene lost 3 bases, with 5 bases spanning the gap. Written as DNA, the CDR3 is TGTGCCAGCAGTTTAGCACAGTACACTGAAGCTTTCTTT. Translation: CASSLAQYTEAFF.

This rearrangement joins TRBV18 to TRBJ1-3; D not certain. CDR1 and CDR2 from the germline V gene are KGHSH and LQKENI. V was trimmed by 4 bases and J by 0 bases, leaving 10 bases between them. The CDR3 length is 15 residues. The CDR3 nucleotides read TGTGCCAGCTCACTTGTCAGTGACTCTGGAAACACCATATATTTT. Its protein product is CASSLVSDSGNTIYF.

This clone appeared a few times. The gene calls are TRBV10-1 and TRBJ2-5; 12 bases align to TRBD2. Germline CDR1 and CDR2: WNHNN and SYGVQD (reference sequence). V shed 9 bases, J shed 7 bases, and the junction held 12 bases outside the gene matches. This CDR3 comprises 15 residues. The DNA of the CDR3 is TGCGCCAGGACTCAAGGACTAGCGGGGTGGGGGACCCAGTACTTC. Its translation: CARTQGLAGWGTQYF.

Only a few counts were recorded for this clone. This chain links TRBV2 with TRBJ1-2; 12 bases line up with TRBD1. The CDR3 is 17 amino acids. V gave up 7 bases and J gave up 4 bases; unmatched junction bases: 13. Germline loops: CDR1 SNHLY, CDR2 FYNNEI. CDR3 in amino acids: CASNAQGQGAKGYGYTF. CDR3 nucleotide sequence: TGTGCCAGCAATGCTCAGGGACAGGGGGCCAAAGGCTATGGCTACACCTTC. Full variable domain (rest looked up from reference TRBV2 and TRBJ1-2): EPEVTQTPSHQVTQMGQEVILRCVPISNHLYFYWYRQILGQKVEFLVSFYNNEISEKSEIFDDQFSVERPDGSNFTLKIRSTKLEDSAMYFCASNAQGQGAKGYGYTFGSGTRLTVV.

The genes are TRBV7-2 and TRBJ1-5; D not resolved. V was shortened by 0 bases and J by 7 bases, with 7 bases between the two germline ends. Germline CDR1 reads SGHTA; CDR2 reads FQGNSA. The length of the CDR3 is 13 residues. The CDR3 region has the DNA TGTGCCAGCAGCTTAGCGCAGGCCCAGCCCCAGCATTTT. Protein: CASSLAQAQPQHF.

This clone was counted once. The CDR3 region is CASLGQGFYGYTF. The DNA for the CDR3 is TGTGCCAGCTTAGGACAGGGCTTCTATGGCTACACCTTC. This rearrangement joins TRBV7-9 to TRBJ1-2; 8 bases match TRBD1. Looked up from germline, CDR1 is SEHNR and CDR2 is FQNEAQ (reference sequence). V trimming: 8 bases; J trimming: 4 bases; junction bases outside the gene matches: 6. The CDR3 consists of 13 residues.

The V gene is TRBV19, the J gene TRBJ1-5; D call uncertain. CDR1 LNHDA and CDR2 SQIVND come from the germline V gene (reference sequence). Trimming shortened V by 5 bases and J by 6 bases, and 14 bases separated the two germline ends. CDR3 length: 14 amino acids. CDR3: CASSPYPPPQPQHF. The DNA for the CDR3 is TGTGCCAGTAGTCCCTACCCGCCCCCTCAGCCCCAGCATTTT.

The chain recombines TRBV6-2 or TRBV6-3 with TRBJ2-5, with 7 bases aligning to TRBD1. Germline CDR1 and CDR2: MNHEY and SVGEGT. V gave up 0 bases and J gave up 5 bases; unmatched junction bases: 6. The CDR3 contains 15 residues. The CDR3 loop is CASSYSPTGSETQYF. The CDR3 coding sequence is TGTGCCAGCAGTTACTCCCCGACAGGGTCGGAGACCCAGTACTTC.

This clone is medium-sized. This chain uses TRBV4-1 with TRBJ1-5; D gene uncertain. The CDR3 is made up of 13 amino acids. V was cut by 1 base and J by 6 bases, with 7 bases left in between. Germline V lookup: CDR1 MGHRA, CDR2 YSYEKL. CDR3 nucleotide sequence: TGCGCCAGCAGCCAAGCGAGAACTCAGCCCCAGCATTTT. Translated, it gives CASSQARTQPQHF.

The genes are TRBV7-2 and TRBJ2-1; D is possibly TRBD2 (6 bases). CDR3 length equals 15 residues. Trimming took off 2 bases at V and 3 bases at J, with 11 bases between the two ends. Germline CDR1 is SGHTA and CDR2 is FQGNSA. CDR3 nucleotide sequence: TGTGCCAGCAGCTTAAGGGGACTCCTCTACAATGAGCAGTTCTTC. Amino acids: CASSLRGLLYNEQFF.

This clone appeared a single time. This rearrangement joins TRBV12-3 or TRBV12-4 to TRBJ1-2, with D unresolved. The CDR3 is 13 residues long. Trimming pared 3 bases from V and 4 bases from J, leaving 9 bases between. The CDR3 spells CASSFGSAYGYTF. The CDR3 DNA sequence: TGTGCCAGCAGTTTCGGGAGTGCCTATGGCTACACCTTC.